These T cell receptor beta chains were read from a single sample in a study of metastatic and nonmetastatic thyroid tumors. TCRdb re-clonotyped the PCR reads through MiXCR. Altogether about 69,000 clones are present, 12% to 15% being singletons, with the ten largest covering 5% to 8%. Sequencing input: blood. The receptors derive from a male donor with papillary thyroid cancer or a benign thyroid nodule (not recorded which). Some clones in this sample may be carry-over from other donors' samples. The CDR3 runs from the conserved cysteine through the conserved F or W. D genes are given only for firm matches. Clone size is stated in some rows and not others, as once, few, many or a class when expanded.

v_gene	j_gene	d_gene	abundance	CDR3aa	CDR3nt
TRBV6-2/TRBV6-3	TRBJ2-4	TRBD2	many	CASSPTIRLAGRNIQYF	TGTGCCAGCAGCCCAACTATTAGACTAGCGGGAAGAAACATTCAGTACTTC
TRBV5-1	TRBJ1-2	.	.	CASSFFGRTGVGHYGYTF	TGCGCCAGCAGCTTTTTCGGTCGAACTGGGGTGGGGCATTATGGCTACACCTTC
TRBV5-1	TRBJ2-3	TRBD2	many	CASSLASGGTTDTQYF	TGCGCCAGCAGCTTGGCTAGCGGGGGTACCACAGATACGCAGTATTTT
TRBV2	TRBJ2-7	.	many	CASSERSGYEQYF	TGTGCCAGCAGTGAAAGATCAGGGTACGAGCAGTACTTC
TRBV7-9	TRBJ2-1	.	.	CASSFQWYNEQFF	TGTGCCAGCAGCTTTCAGTGGTACAATGAGCAGTTCTTC
TRBV27	TRBJ2-3	TRBD1	many	CATRIGTGVADTQYF	TGTGCCACCCGGATTGGGACAGGGGTCGCAGATACGCAGTATTTT
TRBV12-3/TRBV12-4	TRBJ1-1	.	few	CASSLGELPMNTESFF	TGTGCCAGCAGTTTAGGGGAGCTTCCCATGAACACTGAATCTTTCTTT
TRBV5-1	TRBJ2-5	.	.	CASSRGPQETQYF	TGCGCCAGCAGCCGAGGTCCCCAAGAGACCCAGTACTTC
TRBV3-1	TRBJ2-3	TRBD2	many	CASSRRLAGGADTQYF	TGTGCCAGCAGCCGCCGACTAGCGGGAGGAGCAGATACGCAGTATTTT
TRBV25-1	TRBJ2-7	TRBD1	.	CASSDRTGRAYEQYF	TGTGCCAGCAGTGACCGGACAGGGAGAGCCTACGAGCAGTACTTC
TRBV2	TRBJ1-2	TRBD1	many	CASSATGGGVYGYTF	TGTGCCAGCAGTGCTACAGGGGGAGGGGTATATGGCTACACCTTC
TRBV9	TRBJ2-3	TRBD2	many	CASSPSGSADTQYF	TGTGCCAGCAGTCCTAGCGGGAGTGCAGATACGCAGTATTTT
TRBV10-3	TRBJ2-7	.	many	CAISEGLEQYF	TGTGCCATCAGTGAGGGTCTCGAGCAGTACTTC
TRBV19	TRBJ2-3	TRBD2	.	CASSIRLAGELVTDTQYF	TGTGCCAGTAGTATAAGACTAGCGGGAGAGCTGGTTACAGATACGCAGTATTTT
TRBV5-1	TRBJ2-1	TRBD2	many	CASSLVVAGVEQFF	TGCGCCAGCAGCTTGGTTGTAGCGGGAGTTGAGCAGTTCTTC
TRBV6-1	TRBJ2-5	TRBD2	.	CASSHGTSGKKTQYF	TGTGCCAGCAGCCACGGGACTAGCGGGAAAAAGACCCAGTACTTC
TRBV19	TRBJ1-3	.	many	CASSLDSQDTIYF	TGTGCCAGTAGCCTGGACAGCCAAGACACCATATATTTT
TRBV5-1	TRBJ2-2	TRBD2	many	CASSLDLLAGGTGELFF	TGCGCCAGCAGCTTGGATTTACTAGCGGGAGGGACCGGGGAGCTGTTTTTT
TRBV27	TRBJ2-2	.	few	CASTRRFRAGELFF	TGTGCCAGCACCAGGCGGTTTCGGGCCGGGGAGCTGTTTTTT
TRBV10-3	TRBJ1-5	TRBD1	many	CAISEGTGPHQPQHF	TGTGCCATCAGTGAAGGGACAGGACCCCATCAGCCCCAGCATTTT
TRBV27	TRBJ1-3	.	many	CASSSRTASGNTIYF	TGTGCCAGCAGTTCCAGGACCGCCTCTGGAAACACCATATATTTT
TRBV9	TRBJ2-3	.	many	CASSDGPPPDTQYF	TGTGCCAGCAGCGACGGGCCCCCCCCAGATACGCAGTATTTT
TRBV10-2	TRBJ1-5	.	.	CASSREKSNQPQHF	TGCGCCAGCAGCAGGGAGAAGAGCAATCAGCCCCAGCATTTT
TRBV5-8	TRBJ2-1	.	many	CASSFRFSYNEQFF	TGTGCCAGCAGCTTTCGGTTCTCCTACAATGAGCAGTTCTTC
TRBV4-3	TRBJ2-7	.	many	CASSQDVLGDFGPPPNEQYF	TGCGCCAGCAGCCAAGATGTCCTGGGGGACTTTGGGCCCCCCCCAAACGAGCAGTACTTC
TRBV19	TRBJ2-1	.	many	CASNKPGLLGEQFF	TGTGCCAGTAACAAACCGGGACTCCTCGGTGAGCAGTTCTTC
TRBV4-1	TRBJ1-2	TRBD1	many	CASSQLQGLGGYTF	TGCGCCAGCAGCCAACTACAGGGGCTGGGGGGCTACACCTTC
TRBV10-1	TRBJ2-7	TRBD1	many	CASMGTGGGYEQYF	TGCGCCAGCATGGGGACAGGGGGAGGCTACGAGCAGTACTTC
TRBV19	TRBJ1-1	TRBD1	many	CASSMAGGASEAFF	TGTGCCAGTAGTATGGCAGGGGGCGCGTCTGAAGCTTTCTTT
TRBV7-8	TRBJ1-1	.	many	CASSLSGMNTEAFF	TGTGCCAGCAGCTTATCGGGGATGAACACTGAAGCTTTCTTT
TRBV5-4	TRBJ2-7	TRBD2	.	CASSLGTIGRIVIEQYF	TGTGCCAGCAGCTTGGGGACTATCGGGAGGATAGTAATCGAGCAGTACTTC
TRBV11-2	TRBJ1-2	TRBD1	once	CASSTHRQGDNYGYTF	TGTGCCAGCAGCACCCATAGACAGGGGGATAACTATGGCTACACCTTC
TRBV7-2	TRBJ2-1	.	.	CASSLGREVEEFF	TGTGCCAGCAGCTTAGGACGCGAGGTTGAGGAGTTCTTC
TRBV20-1	TRBJ2-1	TRBD2	.	CSARDPAGVYYNEQFF	TGCAGTGCCAGAGATCCGGCGGGAGTGTACTACAATGAGCAGTTCTTC
TRBV2	TRBJ2-4	TRBD2	many	CASVTGTSGSVKNIQYF	TGTGCCAGCGTCACCGGGACTAGCGGGAGTGTCAAAAACATTCAGTACTTC
TRBV4-1	TRBJ2-4	TRBD1	many	CASSQDHDRGAIQYF	TGCGCCAGCAGCCAAGATCACGACAGGGGGGCCATTCAGTACTTC